This TCR beta chain appears in the sequencing data of a study of CD8 T cell repertoires and HIV-1 epitope variants. V was cut by 1 base and J by 4 bases, with 8 bases left in between. CDR3 length: 13 amino acids. Germline V lookup: CDR1 SEHNR, CDR2 FQNEAQ (reference sequence). Profiled with immunoSEQ multiplex PCR; TCRdb holds only in-frame clones, not every one. The sample yields under 100,000 clones, approximately 70% seen once. The clonotype comes from a male donor with HIV. The V gene is TRBV7-9, the J gene TRBJ2-7; TRBD1 might be the D (5 bases). The specimen was uncultured baseline CD8+ T cells from peripheral blood mononuclear cells (PBMCs). The CDR3, as DNA: TGTGCCAGCAGCTTAGGGGGCGTATACGAGCAGTACTTC. Translating it yields CASSLGGVYEQYF.